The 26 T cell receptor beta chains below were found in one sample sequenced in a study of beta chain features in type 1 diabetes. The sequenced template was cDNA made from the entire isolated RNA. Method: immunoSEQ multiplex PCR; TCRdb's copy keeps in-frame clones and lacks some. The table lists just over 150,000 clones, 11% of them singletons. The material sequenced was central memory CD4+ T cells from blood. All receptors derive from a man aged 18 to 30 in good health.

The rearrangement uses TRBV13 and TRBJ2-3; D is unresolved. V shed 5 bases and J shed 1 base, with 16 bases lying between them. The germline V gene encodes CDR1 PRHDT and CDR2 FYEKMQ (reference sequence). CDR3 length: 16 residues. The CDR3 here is CASSLPRVPGTDTQYF. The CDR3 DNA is TGTGCCAGCAGCCTCCCTCGGGTACCTGGCACAGATACGCAGTATTTT.

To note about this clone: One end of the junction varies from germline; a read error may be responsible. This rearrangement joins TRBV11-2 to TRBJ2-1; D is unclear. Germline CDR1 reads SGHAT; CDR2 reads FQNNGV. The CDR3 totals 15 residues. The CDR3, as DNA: TGCGCCAGCAGCCAAGATCACCAAATATTTAAGCCGCAGTTCTTC. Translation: CASSQDHQIFKPQFF.

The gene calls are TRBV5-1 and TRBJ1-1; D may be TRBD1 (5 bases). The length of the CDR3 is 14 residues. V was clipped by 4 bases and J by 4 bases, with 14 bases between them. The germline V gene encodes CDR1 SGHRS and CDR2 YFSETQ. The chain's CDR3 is CASSPREGLTEAFF. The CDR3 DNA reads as TGCGCCAGCAGCCCCCGGGAGGGGCTCACTGAAGCTTTCTTT.

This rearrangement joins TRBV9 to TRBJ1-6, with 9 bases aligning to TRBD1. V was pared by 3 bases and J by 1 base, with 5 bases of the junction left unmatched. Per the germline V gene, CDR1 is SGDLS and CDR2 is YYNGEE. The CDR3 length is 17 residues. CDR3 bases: TGTGCCAGCAGCGGAAGACAGGGGGGGTCCTATAATTCACCCCTCCACTTT. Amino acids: CASSGRQGGSYNSPLHF.

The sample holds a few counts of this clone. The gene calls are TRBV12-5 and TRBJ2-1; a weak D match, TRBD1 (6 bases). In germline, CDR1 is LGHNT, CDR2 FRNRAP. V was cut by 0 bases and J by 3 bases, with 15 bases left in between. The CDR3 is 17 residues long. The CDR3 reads CASGLVIRGKLYNEQFF. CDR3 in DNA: TGTGCTAGTGGTTTGGTAATAAGGGGGAAACTCTACAATGAGCAGTTCTTC. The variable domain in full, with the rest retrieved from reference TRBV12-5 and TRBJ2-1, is DARVTQTPRHKVTEMGQEVTMRCQPILGHNTVFWYRQTMMQGLELLAYFRNRAPLDDSGMPKDRFSAEMPDATLATLKIQPSEPRDSAVYFCASGLVIRGKLYNEQFFGPGTRLTVL.

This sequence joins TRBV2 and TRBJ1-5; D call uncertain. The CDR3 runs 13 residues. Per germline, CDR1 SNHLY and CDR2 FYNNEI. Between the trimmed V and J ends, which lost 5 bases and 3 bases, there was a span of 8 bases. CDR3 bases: TGTGCCAGCAGTCTTGGCTCCAATCAGCCCCAGCATTTT. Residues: CASSLGSNQPQHF.

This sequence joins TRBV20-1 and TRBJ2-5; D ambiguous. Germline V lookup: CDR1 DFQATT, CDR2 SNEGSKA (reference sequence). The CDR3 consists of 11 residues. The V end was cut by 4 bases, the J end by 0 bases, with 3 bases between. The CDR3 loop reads CSANYQETQYF. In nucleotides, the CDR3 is TGCAGTGCTAACTACCAAGAGACCCAGTACTTC.

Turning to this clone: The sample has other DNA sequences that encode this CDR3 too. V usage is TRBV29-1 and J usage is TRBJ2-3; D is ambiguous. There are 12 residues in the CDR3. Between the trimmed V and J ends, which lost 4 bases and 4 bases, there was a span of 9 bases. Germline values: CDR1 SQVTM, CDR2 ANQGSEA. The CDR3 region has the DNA TGCAGCGTTGGTCGAGGTCCAGATACGCAGTATTTT. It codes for CSVGRGPDTQYF.

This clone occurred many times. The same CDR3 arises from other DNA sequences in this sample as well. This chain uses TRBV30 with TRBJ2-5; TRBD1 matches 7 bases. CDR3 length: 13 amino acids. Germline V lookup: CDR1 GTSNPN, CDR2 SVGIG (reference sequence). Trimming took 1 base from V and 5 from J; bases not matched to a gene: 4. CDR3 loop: CAWSEDRVETQYF. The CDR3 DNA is TGTGCCTGGAGTGAAGACAGGGTTGAGACCCAGTACTTC.

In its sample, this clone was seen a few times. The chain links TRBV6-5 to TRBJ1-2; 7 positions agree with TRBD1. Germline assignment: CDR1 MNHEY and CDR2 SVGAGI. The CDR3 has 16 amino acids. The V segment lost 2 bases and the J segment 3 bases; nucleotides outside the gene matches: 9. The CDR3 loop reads CASSYLLWTGDYGYTF. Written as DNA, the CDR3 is TGTGCCAGCAGTTACCTCTTATGGACAGGAGACTATGGCTACACCTTC.

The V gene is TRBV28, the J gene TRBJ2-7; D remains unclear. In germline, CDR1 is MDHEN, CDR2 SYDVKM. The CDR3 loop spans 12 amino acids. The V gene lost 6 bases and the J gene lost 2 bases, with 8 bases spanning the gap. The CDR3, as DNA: TGTGCCAGCAGACCTCCCCCCTACGAGCAGTACTTC. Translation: CASRPPPYEQYF. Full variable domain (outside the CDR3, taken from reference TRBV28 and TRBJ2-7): DVKVTQSSRYLVKRTGEKVFLECVQDMDHENMFWYRQDPGLGLRLIYFSYDVKMKEKGDIPEGYSVSREKKERFSLILESASTNQTSMYLCASRPPPYEQYFGPGTRLTVT.

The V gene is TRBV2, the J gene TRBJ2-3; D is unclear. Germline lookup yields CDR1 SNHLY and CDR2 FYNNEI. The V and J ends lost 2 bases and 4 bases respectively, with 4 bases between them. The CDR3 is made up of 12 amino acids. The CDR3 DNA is TGTGCCAGCAGTGAACTTTCAGATACGCAGTATTTT. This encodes CASSELSDTQYF.

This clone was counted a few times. The CDR3 DNA sequence: TGTGCCAGCAGCCAGGGGTTCGGTGAGACCCAGTACTTC. Its translation is CASSQGFGETQYF. This chain links TRBV7-2 with TRBJ2-5; a weak D match, TRBD1 (6 bases). Germline CDR1 reads SGHTA; CDR2 reads FQGNSA. V was shortened by 5 bases and J by 5 bases, with 12 bases between the two germline ends. The CDR3 has 13 amino acids. Full variable domain (rest looked up from reference TRBV7-2 and TRBJ2-5): GAGVSQSPSNKVTEKGKDVELRCDPISGHTALYWYRQSLGQGLEFLIYFQGNSAPDKSGLPSDRFSAERTGGSVSTLTIQRTQQEDSAVYLCASSQGFGETQYFGPGTRLLVL.

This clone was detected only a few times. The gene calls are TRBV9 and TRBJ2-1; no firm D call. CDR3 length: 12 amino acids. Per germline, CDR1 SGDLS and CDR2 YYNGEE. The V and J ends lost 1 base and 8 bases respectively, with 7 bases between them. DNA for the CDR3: TGTGCCAGCAGCGTAAAGGGCCATGAGCAGTTCTTC. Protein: CASSVKGHEQFF.

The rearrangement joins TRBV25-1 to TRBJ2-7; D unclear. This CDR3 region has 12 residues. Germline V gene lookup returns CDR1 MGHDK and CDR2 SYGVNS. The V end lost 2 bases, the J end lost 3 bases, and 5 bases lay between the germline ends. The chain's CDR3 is CASSERVYEQYF. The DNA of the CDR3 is TGTGCCAGCAGTGAAAGAGTCTACGAGCAGTACTTC.

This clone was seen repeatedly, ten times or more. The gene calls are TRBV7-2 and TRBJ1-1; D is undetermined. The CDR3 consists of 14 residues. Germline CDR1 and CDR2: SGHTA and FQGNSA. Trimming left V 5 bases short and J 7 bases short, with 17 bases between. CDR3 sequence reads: CASSMTDVPREAFF. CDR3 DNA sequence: TGTGCCAGCAGCATGACCGATGTCCCTCGTGAAGCTTTCTTT.

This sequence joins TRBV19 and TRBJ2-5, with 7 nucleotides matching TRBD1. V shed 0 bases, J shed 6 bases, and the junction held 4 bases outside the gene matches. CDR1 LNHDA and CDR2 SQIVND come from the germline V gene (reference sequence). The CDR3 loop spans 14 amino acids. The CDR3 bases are TGTGCCAGTAGTATAGAAGGGGGCGCGAAGACCCAGTACTTC. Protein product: CASSIEGGAKTQYF.

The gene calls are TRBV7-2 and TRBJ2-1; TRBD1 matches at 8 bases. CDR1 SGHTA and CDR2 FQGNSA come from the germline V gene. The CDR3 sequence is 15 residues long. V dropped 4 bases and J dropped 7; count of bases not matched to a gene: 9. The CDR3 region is CASSSRQGYGNEQFF. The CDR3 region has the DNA TGTGCCAGCAGCTCCCGACAGGGGTATGGAAATGAGCAGTTCTTC.

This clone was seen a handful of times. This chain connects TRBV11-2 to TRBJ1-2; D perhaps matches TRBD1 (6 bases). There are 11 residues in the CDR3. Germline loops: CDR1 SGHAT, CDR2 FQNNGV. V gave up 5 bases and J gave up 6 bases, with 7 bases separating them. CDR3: CASSPGDGYTF. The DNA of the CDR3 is TGTGCCAGCAGCCCAGGGGATGGCTACACCTTC.

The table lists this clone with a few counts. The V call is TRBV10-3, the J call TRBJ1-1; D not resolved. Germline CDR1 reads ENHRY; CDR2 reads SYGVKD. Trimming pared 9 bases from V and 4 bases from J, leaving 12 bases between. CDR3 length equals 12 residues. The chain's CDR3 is CAIPRAGTEAFF. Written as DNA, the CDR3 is TGTGCCATTCCACGGGCGGGCACTGAAGCTTTCTTT.

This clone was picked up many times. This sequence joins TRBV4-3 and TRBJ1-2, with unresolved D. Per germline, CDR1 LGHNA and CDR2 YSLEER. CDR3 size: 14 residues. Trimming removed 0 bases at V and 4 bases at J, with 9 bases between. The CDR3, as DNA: TGCGCCAGCAGCCAAGAGGTAACGGTCTATGGCTACACCTTC. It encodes CASSQEVTVYGYTF.

This chain's CDR3 is CASSRQGPNTGELFF. The CDR3 DNA reads TGCGCCAGCAGCCGACAGGGCCCGAACACCGGGGAGCTGTTTTTT. The rearrangement joins TRBV5-1 to TRBJ2-2; 7 bases are shared with TRBD1. The CDR3 consists of 15 residues. Germline CDR1 is SGHRS and CDR2 is YFSETQ. V gave up 4 bases and J gave up 0 bases; unmatched junction bases: 3.

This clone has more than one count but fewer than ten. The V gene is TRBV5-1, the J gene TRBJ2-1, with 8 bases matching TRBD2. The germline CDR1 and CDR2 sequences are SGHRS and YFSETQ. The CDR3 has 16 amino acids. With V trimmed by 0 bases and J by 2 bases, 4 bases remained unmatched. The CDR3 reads CASSLAAGAPYNEQFF. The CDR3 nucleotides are TGCGCCAGCAGCTTGGCAGCGGGGGCGCCCTACAATGAGCAGTTCTTC. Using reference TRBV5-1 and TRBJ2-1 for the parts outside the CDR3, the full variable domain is KAGVTQTPRYLIKTRGQQVTLSCSPISGHRSVSWYQQTPGQGLQFLFEYFSETQRNKGNFPGRFSGRQFSNSRSEMNVSTLELGDSALYLCASSLAAGAPYNEQFFGPGTRLTVL.

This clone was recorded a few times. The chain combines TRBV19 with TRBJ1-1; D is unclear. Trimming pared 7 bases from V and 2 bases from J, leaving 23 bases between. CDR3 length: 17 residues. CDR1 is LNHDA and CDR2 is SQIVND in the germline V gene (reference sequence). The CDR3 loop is CASTRIRAPLINTEAFF. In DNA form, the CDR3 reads TGTGCCAGTACAAGGATCCGGGCCCCGTTAATTAACACTGAAGCTTTCTTT. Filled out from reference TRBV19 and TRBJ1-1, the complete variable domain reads DGGITQSPKYLFRKEGQNVTLSCEQNLNHDAMYWYRQDPGQGLRLIYYSQIVNDFQKGDIAEGYSVSREKKESFPLTVTSAQKNPTAFYLCASTRIRAPLINTEAFFGQGTRLTVV.

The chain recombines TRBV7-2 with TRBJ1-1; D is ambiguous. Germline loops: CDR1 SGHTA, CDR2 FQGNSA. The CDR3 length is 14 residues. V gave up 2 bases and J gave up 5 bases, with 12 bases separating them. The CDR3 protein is CASSLFRSKTEAFF. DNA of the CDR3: TGTGCCAGCAGCTTATTCCGGTCGAAAACTGAAGCTTTCTTT.

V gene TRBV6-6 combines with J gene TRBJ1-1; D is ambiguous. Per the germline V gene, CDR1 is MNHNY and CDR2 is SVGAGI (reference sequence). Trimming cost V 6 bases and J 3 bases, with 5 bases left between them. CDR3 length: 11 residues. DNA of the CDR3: TGTGCCAGCAGATGGGACACTGAAGCTTTCTTT. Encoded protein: CASRWDTEAFF.